These 32 T cell receptor beta chains came from one sample sequenced in a study of shared clonotypes between healthy human individuals (TCRdb year 2020). Library generation was performed with the immunoSEQ multiplex PCR assay. TCRdb took over this immuneACCESS table, retaining in-frame rearrangements with V and J assigned. Such tables are incomplete; in checked studies, under half of the missing clones stem from an unresolved V gene, and the remainder is unexplained. A total of about 1.1 million clones appear in this sample, 60% to 85% of them only once. The top ten constitute almost 0.9% of the sample. Sequencing input: memory CD4+ T cells from PBMCs. The sample's cell subset or site label is to be understood as: CD45RA-negative fraction. The receptor source for this set is a man in his late teens or twenties in good health. Some clones in this sample may be carry-over from other donors' samples.

The V call is TRBV5-1, the J call TRBJ1-1; D is uncertain. V lost 4 bases and J 2 bases, leaving 18 bases between the germline ends. CDR3 size: 16 residues. CDR1 is SGHRS, CDR2 YFSETQ, per germline. CDR3 loop: CASSLDQTWTNTEAFF. The CDR3 nucleotides are TGCGCCAGCAGCCTCGACCAGACCTGGACCAACACTGAAGCTTTCTTT.

This clone was counted between two and nine times. The chain recombines TRBV5-1 with TRBJ2-5; 10 bases agree with TRBD1. The junction had 4 bases not matched to a gene; V was cut back by 0 bases and J by 2 bases. The CDR3 length is 16 residues. Germline CDR1 reads SGHRS; CDR2 reads YFSETQ. CDR3: CASSLDGTGVQETQYF. CDR3 nucleotides: TGCGCCAGCAGCTTGGATGGGACAGGGGTACAAGAGACCCAGTACTTC. Combining the CDR3 with reference TRBV5-1 and TRBJ2-5 gives the whole variable domain KAGVTQTPRYLIKTRGQQVTLSCSPISGHRSVSWYQQTPGQGLQFLFEYFSETQRNKGNFPGRFSGRQFSNSRSEMNVSTLELGDSALYLCASSLDGTGVQETQYFGPGTRLLVL.

The V gene is TRBV28, the J gene TRBJ2-7; D is ambiguous. The CDR3 loop spans 15 amino acids. The germline CDR1 and CDR2 sequences are MDHEN and SYDVKM. V dropped 2 bases and J dropped 2 bases, with 13 bases sitting between them. The CDR3 loop is CASSLRAGLTYEQYF. As DNA, the CDR3 is TGTGCCAGCAGTTTAAGGGCAGGCCTTACCTACGAGCAGTACTTC.

V usage is TRBV18 and J usage is TRBJ2-4, with TRBD1 identical over 7 bases. Germline CDR1 reads KGHSH; CDR2 reads LQKENI. The length of the CDR3 is 17 residues. V shed 6 bases, J shed 1 base, and the junction held 12 bases outside the gene matches. CDR3 sequence (DNA): TGTGCCAGCTCGCCGGGACAGCCAGATGGGGCCAAAAACATTCAGTACTTC. It encodes CASSPGQPDGAKNIQYF.

The rearrangement links TRBV11-2 to TRBJ2-5, with D perhaps being TRBD1 or TRBD2 (5 bases each). The J call could be wrong; TRBJ2-7 is a better fit for the DNA end. The germline gives CDR1 SGHAT, CDR2 FQNNGV. The CDR3 spans 14 residues. This chain's CDR3 is CASSEILGAYEQYF. The CDR3, as DNA: TGTGCCAGCAGCGAAATACTAGGGGCATACGAGCAGTACTTC.

The chain recombines TRBV4-2 with TRBJ2-1, with TRBD2 matching 13 bases. Germline V CDR1 and CDR2: LGHNA, YNFKEQ. CDR3 length: 17 residues. The V and J ends lost 0 bases and 9 bases, in that order; junction bases with no gene match: 8. CDR3: CASSQEELAGGRSEQFF. The CDR3 coding sequence is TGTGCCAGCAGCCAAGAAGAACTAGCGGGAGGGCGAAGTGAGCAGTTCTTC.

Details on this clone: Other DNA sequences in the sample encode the same CDR3. The rearrangement links TRBV6-5 to TRBJ1-4, with D possibly TRBD1 on 6 matching bases. CDR1 is MNHEY and CDR2 is SVGAGI in the germline V gene. The V end was cut by 4 bases, the J end by 8 bases, with 11 bases between. The CDR3 covers 13 residues. CDR3: CASSLRGKEKLFF. Written as DNA, the CDR3 is TGTGCCAGCAGTTTAAGGGGGAAAGAAAAACTGTTTTTT.

The rearrangement links TRBV6-6 to TRBJ1-1; D is uncertain. V shed 6 bases and J shed 1 base, with 12 bases lying between them. CDR3 length: 14 residues. CDR1 and CDR2 from the germline V gene are MNHNY and SVGAGI (reference sequence). The CDR3 loop is CASRNSLSNTEAFF. The CDR3 DNA sequence: TGTGCCAGCAGGAACAGCCTCTCGAACACTGAAGCTTTCTTT.

This clone was counted only a few times. J is TRBJ1-2 and V is TRBV12-5; TRBD1 matches 9 bases. The CDR3 extends over 15 amino acids. Germline values: CDR1 LGHNT, CDR2 FRNRAP. The junction had 4 bases not matched to a gene; V was cut back by 1 base and J by 4 bases. The CDR3 region has the DNA TGTGCTAGTGGTTTGGGGGACAGGGAGGCCTATGGCTACACCTTC. This gives the protein CASGLGDREAYGYTF.

The chain employs TRBV5-6 and TRBJ2-5; D may match TRBD1 or TRBD2 (5 bases each). CDR1 and CDR2 (germline): SGHDT, YYEEEE. V was cut by 0 bases and J by 5 bases, with 14 bases left in between. The CDR3 is made up of 15 amino acids. The chain's CDR3 is CASSLDQGVGETQYF. CDR3 bases: TGTGCCAGCAGCTTGGACCAGGGAGTCGGGGAGACCCAGTACTTC.

This clone was recorded only once. The chain uses TRBV6-5 and TRBJ1-3; D unresolved. Germline V gene lookup returns CDR1 MNHEY and CDR2 SVGAGI. This CDR3 has 14 amino acids. V shed 6 bases and J shed 3 bases, with 12 bases lying between them. In DNA form, the CDR3 reads TGTGCCAGCAGCCCGGGTCTAGGTGGAAACACCATATATTTT. Amino acid sequence: CASSPGLGGNTIYF.

This clone appeared a single time. The J gene is TRBJ2-5, the V gene TRBV5-4, with TRBD2 matching 12 bases. The CDR3 covers 15 residues. V gave up 0 bases and J gave up 4 bases; unmatched junction bases: 1. In germline, CDR1 is SGHNT, CDR2 YYREEE (reference sequence). CDR3 in DNA: TGTGCCAGCAGCTTGGGGACTAGCGGGATAGAGACCCAGTACTTC. It specifies CASSLGTSGIETQYF.

The chain has TRBV6-5 and TRBJ1-3; D call uncertain. Per germline, CDR1 MNHEY and CDR2 SVGAGI. The CDR3 runs 14 residues. V gave up 6 bases and J gave up 2 bases, with 11 bases separating them. Written as DNA, the CDR3 is TGTGCCAGCAGACGGAGCGGGCCTGGAAACACCATATATTTT. Translation gives CASRRSGPGNTIYF.

The genes are TRBV28 and TRBJ1-1; perhaps TRBD1 as D (5 bases). V lost 5 bases, J lost 1 base, and 14 bases lay in between. The V gene's germline CDR1 is MDHEN and CDR2 SYDVKM. This CDR3 region has 15 residues. CDR3: CASSPGSGANTEAFF. The CDR3 nucleotides are TGTGCCAGCAGTCCAGGGTCCGGGGCGAACACTGAAGCTTTCTTT.

V usage is TRBV28 and J usage is TRBJ2-1; 10 bases agree with TRBD1. This CDR3 has 14 amino acids. Unmatched junction bases numbered 8, after V lost 7 bases and J lost 8 bases. Per germline, CDR1 MDHEN and CDR2 SYDVKM. In DNA form, the CDR3 reads TGTGCCAGCAACTCGGGACAGGGGTTCGATGAGCAGTTCTTC. This codes for CASNSGQGFDEQFF. The whole variable domain, filled in from reference TRBV28 and TRBJ2-1, reads DVKVTQSSRYLVKRTGEKVFLECVQDMDHENMFWYRQDPGLGLRLIYFSYDVKMKEKGDIPEGYSVSREKKERFSLILESASTNQTSMYLCASNSGQGFDEQFFGPGTRLTVL.

This clone was recorded once. This chain joins TRBV28 and TRBJ1-3; D gene unclear. CDR1 and CDR2 (germline): MDHEN, SYDVKM. V gave up 2 bases and J gave up 0 bases, with 11 bases separating them. The CDR3 contains 16 residues. CDR3 loop: CASSLVSRFSGNTIYF. The CDR3 DNA follows: TGTGCCAGCAGTTTAGTGTCCCGGTTCTCTGGAAACACCATATATTTT.

The chain recombines TRBV5-1 with TRBJ2-3; D ambiguous. The CDR3 length is 14 residues. Germline CDR1 is SGHRS and CDR2 is YFSETQ. V gave up 0 bases and J gave up 4 bases, with 9 bases separating them. DNA for the CDR3: TGCGCCAGCAGCTTGGCCCGGGTAGCAGATACGCAGTATTTT. This encodes CASSLARVADTQYF.

The chain joins TRBV7-2 to TRBJ1-4; 8 nucleotides agree with TRBD1. V trimming: 5 bases; J trimming: 8 bases; junction bases outside the gene matches: 10. CDR3 size: 15 residues. Germline V lookup: CDR1 SGHTA, CDR2 FQGNSA. The CDR3, as DNA: TGTGCCAGCAGCCCCAGACAGGGGAGGACGGAAAAACTGTTTTTT. Translating gives CASSPRQGRTEKLFF.

The rearrangement links TRBV5-1 to TRBJ1-1; no clear D gene. Trimming pared 4 bases from V and 3 bases from J, leaving 16 bases between. This CDR3 has 15 residues. Looked up from germline, CDR1 is SGHRS and CDR2 is YFSETQ. CDR3 sequence reads: CASSQQPGRDTEAFF. CDR3 nucleotide sequence: TGCGCCAGCAGCCAGCAACCCGGGAGGGACACTGAAGCTTTCTTT.

The chain has TRBV6-6 and TRBJ1-1; the match to TRBD1 covers 7 bases. CDR3 length: 15 amino acids. Germline V lookup: CDR1 MNHNY, CDR2 SVGAGI (reference sequence). V shed 4 bases, J shed 7 bases, and the junction held 12 bases outside the gene matches. The DNA of the CDR3 is TGTGCCAGCAGTTTAAGAAGGACAGGTCCGGGTGAAGCTTTCTTT. It specifies CASSLRRTGPGEAFF.

The chain carries TRBV2 and TRBJ1-5, with D perhaps matching TRBD1 (5 bases). The V end lost 1 base, the J end lost 4 bases, and 8 bases lay between the germline ends. In germline, CDR1 is SNHLY, CDR2 FYNNEI. The CDR3 spans 14 residues. Here the CDR3 DNA reads TGTGCCAGCAGTGAAGGGGGGAGGAATCAGCCCCAGCATTTT. Residues: CASSEGGRNQPQHF.

The V gene is TRBV6-5, the J gene TRBJ2-2; 7 nucleotides align to TRBD1. This CDR3 has 15 amino acids. Trimming removed 7 bases from V and 5 bases from J; junction bases left unmatched: 10. Germline V gene sequence: CDR1 MNHEY, CDR2 SVGAGI. The CDR3 loop is CASIDDREGTGELFF. CDR3 nucleotide sequence: TGTGCCAGCATCGACGACAGGGAAGGAACCGGGGAGCTGTTTTTT.

V is TRBV28 and J is TRBJ2-6; 8 positions match TRBD1. Germline V lookup: CDR1 MDHEN, CDR2 SYDVKM. After removal of 6 bases from V and 2 bases from J, the junction contained 3 bases not matched to a gene. This CDR3 region has 15 residues. CDR3 in DNA: TGTGCCAGCAGAGCAGGGGGCGCTGGGGCCAACGTCCTGACTTTC. Amino acids: CASRAGGAGANVLTF.

This chain connects TRBV19 to TRBJ1-5; no reliable D call. CDR1 and CDR2 from the germline V gene are LNHDA and SQIVND (reference sequence). Trimming removed 6 bases at V and 0 bases at J, with 9 bases between. This CDR3 comprises 14 residues. The CDR3 reads CASSRIYSNQPQHF. The CDR3 region has the DNA TGTGCCAGTAGCCGGATTTATAGCAATCAGCCCCAGCATTTT.

This clone was observed at least ten times. The sample contains more than one DNA sequence encoding this CDR3. The rearrangement links TRBV28 to TRBJ2-3, with 9 bases fitting TRBD2. The CDR3 runs 14 residues. Germline-derived CDR1 and CDR2 are MDHEN and SYDVKM. Losses at the gene ends were 1 base for V and 4 bases for J; bases not matched to a gene: 0. The CDR3 here is CASSLLAGADTQYF. CDR3 DNA sequence: TGTGCCAGCAGTTTATTAGCGGGAGCAGATACGCAGTATTTT.

V is TRBV28 and J is TRBJ2-7; 8 bases match TRBD1. Germline lookup yields CDR1 MDHEN and CDR2 SYDVKM. V was pared by 2 bases and J by 3 bases, with 6 bases of the junction left unmatched. The CDR3 loop spans 15 amino acids. Written as DNA, the CDR3 is TGTGCCAGCAGTTTAGCCCGGACAGGGAACTACGAGCAGTACTTC. Encoded protein: CASSLARTGNYEQYF.

V is TRBV10-3 and J is TRBJ1-2; D ambiguous. The CDR3 is made up of 13 amino acids. CDR1 is ENHRY and CDR2 is SYGVKD in the germline V gene. Trimming took 2 bases from V and 4 from J, leaving 8 bases between them. The CDR3 nucleotides are TGTGCCATCAGTGAGGTCGCGGCCTATGGCTACACCTTC. Translating it yields CAISEVAAYGYTF.

The chain's CDR3 is CASSRGAGAYNEQFF. CDR3 nucleotides: TGTGCCAGCAGTCGGGGAGCGGGGGCCTACAATGAGCAGTTCTTC. V is TRBV6-4 and J is TRBJ2-1; the match to TRBD2 covers 8 bases. V shed 5 bases, J shed 2 bases, and the junction held 5 bases outside the gene matches. The germline V gene has CDR1 MRHNA and CDR2 SNTAGT. The CDR3 is made up of 15 amino acids.

The chain uses TRBV6-1 and TRBJ1-2; 7 bases map to TRBD1. Per germline, CDR1 MNHNS and CDR2 SASEGT. V lost 5 bases to trimming and J lost 6 bases; unmatched junction nucleotides: 6. The CDR3 has 13 residues. The CDR3 DNA sequence: TGTGCCAGCAGTCAGGGGGTTCGGAATGGCTACACCTTC. It codes for CASSQGVRNGYTF.

This clone was seen once. This chain connects TRBV2 to TRBJ2-1; the D gene could be TRBD1 or TRBD2 (5 bases each). Trimming shortened V by 4 bases and J by 9 bases, and 16 bases separated the two germline ends. This CDR3 spans 14 amino acids. In germline, CDR1 is SNHLY, CDR2 FYNNEI. CDR3 coding DNA: TGTGCCAGCAGTGGGGGGACGGGTCGCGGTGAGCAGTTCTTC. This gives the protein CASSGGTGRGEQFF.

The chain recombines TRBV6-5 with TRBJ1-3; D uncertain. The CDR3 sequence is 11 residues long. Germline V gene sequence: CDR1 MNHEY, CDR2 SVGAGI. Deletions cut 5 bases from V and 4 bases from J, with 3 bases between. CDR3 residues: CASSVGNTIYF. In DNA form, the CDR3 reads TGTGCCAGCAGTGTGGGAAACACCATATATTTT.

The chain's CDR3 is CASSPLGTSSGYTDTQYF. The CDR3 nucleotides read TGCGCCAGCAGCCCCCTCGGTACCTCTAGCGGCTACACAGATACGCAGTATTTT. The chain has TRBV4-1 and TRBJ2-3, with 7 bases identical to TRBD2. This CDR3 contains 18 residues. Germline CDR1 is MGHRA and CDR2 is YSYEKL. Trimming removed 4 bases from V and 2 bases from J; junction bases left unmatched: 15.